These T cell receptor beta chains were read from a single sample in a study of early T cells in non-severe SARS-CoV-2 infection. TCRdb reprocessed the 5' RACE reads with MiXCR, giving one entry per CDR3 protein. The table records approximately 63,000 distinct CDR3 sequences, 4.5% to 7.5% of them present only once. The sample in question was whole blood, obtained at baseline. These receptors all come from an adult who was a healthcare worker with PCR-confirmed SARS-CoV-2 infection or an uninfected control (not recorded which). CDR3s include the opening cysteine and the closing phenylalanine or tryptophan. Each record gives: D gene, V gene, CDR3 protein. The D gene is left open where the match is weak.

d_call: NA; v_call: TRBV20-1; cdr3_aa: CSALDLTEAFF
d_call: NA; v_call: TRBV11-2; cdr3_aa: CASSLEWQGEQYF
d_call: NA; v_call: TRBV18; cdr3_aa: CASSPQEDNEQFF
d_call: TRBD1; v_call: TRBV7-2; cdr3_aa: CASSLRGQGETQYF
d_call: NA; v_call: TRBV28; cdr3_aa: CASRDQQGPGQETQYF
d_call: NA; v_call: TRBV5-6; cdr3_aa: CASSFYGGNQPQHF
d_call: NA; v_call: TRBV6-2/TRBV6-3; cdr3_aa: CASSYFASRLNTEAFF
d_call: TRBD2; v_call: TRBV7-8; cdr3_aa: CASSLISGTRVGGMRDTGELFF
d_call: TRBD1; v_call: TRBV28; cdr3_aa: CASSLGQGVYNQPQHF
d_call: TRBD1; v_call: TRBV18; cdr3_aa: CASSQMEGQGNEKLFF
d_call: NA; v_call: TRBV20-1; cdr3_aa: CSATQEANYGYTF
d_call: NA; v_call: TRBV10-3; cdr3_aa: CAISESKVSYEQYF
d_call: NA; v_call: TRBV5-1; cdr3_aa: CASSQQETQYF
d_call: NA; v_call: TRBV6-2/TRBV6-3; cdr3_aa: CASRAPVYKPRQYNEQFF
d_call: TRBD2; v_call: TRBV6-2/TRBV6-3; cdr3_aa: CASSDLADSYNEQFF
d_call: NA; v_call: TRBV5-6; cdr3_aa: CASSLGTGGEQYF
d_call: NA; v_call: TRBV28; cdr3_aa: CASSLGGFQETQYF
d_call: TRBD1; v_call: TRBV20-1; cdr3_aa: CSARRTGSSYEQYF
d_call: NA; v_call: TRBV12-3/TRBV12-4; cdr3_aa: CASRPGAGSNQPQHF
d_call: NA; v_call: TRBV19; cdr3_aa: CASSRSAQETQYF
d_call: TRBD2; v_call: TRBV6-6; cdr3_aa: CASSYEAGAETQYF
d_call: TRBD2; v_call: TRBV20-1; cdr3_aa: CTTSGAVNTQYF
d_call: TRBD1; v_call: TRBV7-9; cdr3_aa: CASSFGTGGRQPQHF
d_call: TRBD1; v_call: TRBV6-2/TRBV6-3; cdr3_aa: CASSRTGRNTEAFF
d_call: TRBD1; v_call: TRBV29-1; cdr3_aa: CSVNGQAWGYTF
d_call: NA; v_call: TRBV6-2/TRBV6-3; cdr3_aa: CASSFVQEQGGKNIQYF
d_call: NA; v_call: TRBV4-3; cdr3_aa: CASSQDRFRIGKNIQYF
d_call: TRBD1; v_call: TRBV27; cdr3_aa: CASRPTGGGVQYF
d_call: NA; v_call: TRBV3-1; cdr3_aa: CASGSTAGNTEAFF
d_call: TRBD2; v_call: TRBV5-1; cdr3_aa: CASSTLKVRSGITYEQYF